Reported below is one TCR beta chain. The antigen it binds to is not known. Mouse gene names and germline sequences are used here. The CDR3 end lies 4 residues beyond the end of the read and is filled in from the germline J gene. The library was obtained by the immunoSEQ multiplex PCR assay. To provide template for TCR sequencing, every sample had RNA extracted and reverse transcribed into cDNA. First-strand cDNA was synthesized with SuperScript III using a 2:1 mix of oligo-dT and random hexamers. A synthetic immune receptor repertoire was used to assess amplification bias, and residual bias was removed computationally. Libraries were sequenced on Illumina HiSeq using 60 bp reads that covered the CDR3 and were read from J toward V. The paper's data handling went like this. After raw reads were preprocessed to remove errors, the CDR3 was defined following IMGT conventions as running from the conserved cysteine to phenylalanine. Clonality was computed by normalizing Shannon entropy by log2 of the number of productive unique TCRs and subtracting the result from 1. Scalp TCRbeta sequences were cross-referenced with sorted blood CD4 and CD8 repertoires so that the CD4 or CD8 identity of scalp clones could be inferred. In TCRdb, the immuneACCESS table is reduced to in-frame sequences with V and J assigned. These tables do not hold every clone; where another copy was compared, an unresolved V gene accounts for under half, and the others remain unexplained. V and J calls and clone size come straight from that table; D and trimming were deduced from the DNA. The table gives about 110,000 clones for this sample, with none occurring only once. Less than 20% of the sample is taken by the ten largest.

The sample comes from a study of CD8+ T cells in alopecia areata (dated 2018 in TCRdb). Broadly, across the study: Skin from C3H/HeJ donors with spontaneous alopecia (about 6-13 months old) was grafted onto female C3H/HeJ recipients that were about 6-10 weeks old. Scalp clonality was compared among normal scalp (n=4), patchy alopecia areata scalp (n=8), and alopecia totalis/universalis scalp (n=8). RNA was obtained with the PAXgene miRNA kit for fixed scalp, the miRNeasy kit for PBMCs, and the RNeasy kit for mouse skin. High-throughput TCRbeta sequencing was used to examine T cell clonal expansion in alopecia areata in both the C3H/HeJ mouse model and human patients. TCRbeta CDR3 regions were amplified by immunoSEQ multiplex PCR with 35 Vbeta forward and 13 Jbeta reverse primers. Human TCRbeta sequencing covered scalp tissue and sorted CD4+ and CD8+ peripheral blood T cells from patchy and totalis/universalis alopecia areata patients and healthy controls.

Sequences NNHNN (CDR1) and SYGAGS (CDR2) are obtained from the germline V gene (reference sequence). V sheds 2 bases and J sheds 5 bases, leaving 10 bases between their ends. Inclusive of the bounding cysteine and phenylalanine, the CDR3 is 14 residues long. Part of the CDR3 DNA is given, 30 bases translated from base 1. Overall study results and their limits: Scalp TCR repertoire analysis is complicated because resident alphabeta T cells in normal human skin are also sequenced, whereas mouse skin is dominated by gammadelta T cells. Compared with normal scalp, lesional scalp had higher clonality and more expanded CD8+ clones, particularly in alopecia totalis/universalis, a pattern that suggests antigenic drive. TCR sequences shared between patients were less clear than in mice, possibly partly because of HLA diversity in the patient population.

This receptor was obtained from a C3H/HeJ mouse with alopecia areata. Mice of this strain bear MHC haplotype H2-k. Recombination joined TRBV13-2 with TRBJ1-4; tentative D gene TRBD1, with 5 bases matching. The sample consisted of lesional skin. The sequenced CDR3 bases are TGTGCCAGCGGTGACCTAGACAGAAACGAA. The translation is CASGDLDRNE. The entire CDR3 is CASGDLDRNERLFF.